Following are 17 T cell receptor beta chains from one sample sequenced in a study of cytomegalovirus exposure and HLA in healthy donors. Primers for the PCR totalled 60 Vbeta and 13 Jbeta. TCRdb keeps only in-frame clones here, not all; method: immunoSEQ multiplex PCR. The sample holds more than 90,000 clones, around 84% seen once. Sequenced material: PBMCs. Receptors originate from a woman in her forties in good health and CMV-seropositive.

The chain uses TRBV19 and TRBJ2-7, with 7 bases identical to TRBD2. Trimming cost V 4 bases and J 0 bases; bases outside gene matches: 0. Germline V lookup: CDR1 LNHDA, CDR2 SQIVND (reference sequence). This CDR3 spans 13 amino acids. The CDR3: CASSSGSSYEQYF. The DNA for the CDR3 is TGTGCCAGTAGTAGCGGGAGCTCCTACGAGCAGTACTTC.

This clone was recorded only once. This rearrangement joins TRBV29-1 to TRBJ1-1; maybe TRBD1 (6 bases). The CDR3 spans 14 residues. CDR1 is SQVTM, CDR2 ANQGSEA, per germline. V was cut by 6 bases and J by 2 bases, with 16 bases left in between. DNA of the CDR3: TGCAGCGTCCCTGAGACAGGCTCTAACACTGAAGCTTTCTTT. This gives the protein CSVPETGSNTEAFF.

Only a few counts were recorded for this clone. This chain connects TRBV27 to TRBJ2-7; 11 bases map to TRBD2. The CDR3 sequence is 15 residues long. Trimming took 3 bases from V and 2 from J; bases not matched to a gene: 3. Per the germline V gene, CDR1 is MNHEY and CDR2 is SMNVEV (reference sequence). CDR3 amino acids: CASSFSGRGTYEQYF. The CDR3 region has the DNA TGTGCCAGCAGTTTTAGCGGGAGGGGAACCTACGAGCAGTACTTC.

The chain couples TRBV9 to TRBJ1-5; 11 bases are shared with TRBD1. This CDR3 has 18 amino acids. Germline V gene sequence: CDR1 SGDLS, CDR2 YYNGEE. Trimming cost V 2 bases and J 5 bases; bases outside gene matches: 12. The CDR3 DNA sequence: TGTGCCAGCAGCGTCATGGGACAGGGGGAAGTTTGGGATCAGCCCCAGCATTTT. Amino acids: CASSVMGQGEVWDQPQHF.

There are a few counts of this clone. The chain has TRBV27 and TRBJ2-7; 13 bases are shared with TRBD2. The CDR3 has 17 amino acids. J was trimmed by 1 base and V by 3 bases; bases with no gene match: 6. Germline V gene lookup returns CDR1 MNHEY and CDR2 SMNVEV (reference sequence). As DNA, the CDR3 is TGTGCCAGCAGTTTCCGTCAGACTAGCGGGAGGTCCTACGAGCAGTACTTC. This gives the protein CASSFRQTSGRSYEQYF.

The chain couples TRBV25-1 to TRBJ2-7; 8 nucleotides match TRBD1. With 7 bases clipped from V and 6 bases from J, the junction kept 11 bases outside the gene matches. This CDR3 contains 14 residues. Germline V CDR1 and CDR2: MGHDK, SYGVNS. CDR3: CASTDGGDRGEQYF. The DNA of the CDR3 is TGTGCCAGCACGGATGGCGGAGACAGGGGCGAGCAGTACTTC.

The chain carries TRBV15 and TRBJ1-2, with TRBD1 matching over 7 bases. J gave up 2 bases and V 5 bases, and 2 bases lay outside the gene matches. The V gene's germline CDR1 is LNHNV and CDR2 YYDKDF (reference sequence). The CDR3 consists of 13 residues. The CDR3 region is CATSRDSNYGYTF. As DNA, the CDR3 is TGTGCCACCAGCCGGGACAGCAACTATGGCTACACCTTC. The complete variable domain, with remaining parts taken from reference TRBV15 and TRBJ1-2, reads DAMVIQNPRYQVTQFGKPVTLSCSQTLNHNVMYWYQQKSSQAPKLLFHYYDKDFNNEADTPDNFQSRRPNTSFCFLDIRSPGLGDTAMYLCATSRDSNYGYTFGSGTRLTVV.

This rearrangement joins TRBV13 to TRBJ1-4; 9 bases align to TRBD1. The V and J ends lost 3 bases and 8 bases, in that order; junction bases with no gene match: 13. This CDR3 region has 17 residues. Looked up from germline, CDR1 is PRHDT and CDR2 is FYEKMQ (reference sequence). The CDR3, as DNA: TGTGCCAGCAGCTTCTTCGTAGGACAGGGGAGAGAGGAAAAACTGTTTTTT. Protein sequence: CASSFFVGQGREEKLFF. Based on the CDR3 plus reference TRBV13 and TRBJ1-4, the full variable domain is AAGVIQSPRHLIKEKRETATLKCYPIPRHDTVYWYQQGPGQDPQFLISFYEKMQSDKGSIPDRFSAQQFSDYHSELNMSSLELGDSALYFCASSFFVGQGREEKLFFGSGTQLSVL.

The rearrangement links TRBV16 to TRBJ1-1, with TRBD1 as a possible D gene (6 bases). The CDR3 is made up of 16 amino acids. Germline V lookup: CDR1 KGHSY, CDR2 FQNENV. Between the trimmed V and J ends, which lost 8 bases and 4 bases, there was a span of 23 bases. CDR3 nucleotide sequence: TGTGCCAGCGGCCGACAGGCCCTCTCTGGTGGCACTGAAGCTTTCTTT. Translation gives CASGRQALSGGTEAFF. Complete variable domain (other parts from reference TRBV16 and TRBJ1-1): GEEVAQTPKHLVRGEGQKAKLYCAPIKGHSYVFWYQQVLKNEFKFLISFQNENVFDETGMPKERFSAKCLPNSPCSLEIQATKLEDSAVYFCASGRQALSGGTEAFFGQGTRLTVV.

J is TRBJ1-1 and V is TRBV11-3, with TRBD1 identical over 7 bases. The CDR3 length is 12 residues. Trimming at V came to 5 bases and at J to 10 bases, leaving 7 bases not matched to a gene. The germline V gene has CDR1 SGHNT and CDR2 YENEEA. The CDR3 spells CASSIGQALAFF. The CDR3, as DNA: TGTGCCAGCAGCATCGGACAGGCCCTAGCTTTCTTT.

The J gene is TRBJ2-2, the V gene TRBV30, with 10 bases matching TRBD2. After removal of 1 base from V and 1 base from J, the junction contained 3 bases not matched to a gene. Germline V gene lookup returns CDR1 GTSNPN and CDR2 SVGIG (reference sequence). This CDR3 spans 16 amino acids. The CDR3 reads CAWSGASGRNTGELFF. CDR3 DNA sequence: TGTGCCTGGAGTGGTGCTAGCGGGAGGAACACCGGGGAGCTGTTTTTT.

This chain joins TRBV2 and TRBJ2-3, with 8 bases identical to TRBD2. J was trimmed by 2 bases and V by 11 bases; bases with no gene match: 9. The CDR3 consists of 14 residues. Germline CDR1 and CDR2: SNHLY and FYNNEI. The CDR3 spells CAGPSGLNTDTQYF. For the CDR3, the DNA is TGTGCCGGACCTAGCGGGCTCAACACAGATACGCAGTATTTT.

The chain carries TRBV6-5 and TRBJ2-7, with 8 bases matching TRBD2. V trimming: 6 bases; J trimming: 3 bases; junction bases outside the gene matches: 10. CDR3 length: 15 residues. The germline CDR1 and CDR2 sequences are MNHEY and SVGAGI. This chain's CDR3 is CASRQRRSGSYEQYF. In nucleotides, the CDR3 is TGTGCCAGCAGACAAAGGCGGAGCGGGAGCTACGAGCAGTACTTC.

This clone was seen once. The rearrangement joins TRBV18 to TRBJ2-5; 10 bases align to TRBD2. Trimming at V came to 2 bases and at J to 3 bases, leaving 6 bases not matched to a gene. The CDR3 contains 16 residues. CDR1 and CDR2 from the germline V gene are KGHSH and LQKENI. CDR3 nucleotides: TGTGCCAGCTCACCATTCGAACTAGCGGGGAAAGAGACCCAGTACTTC. This gives the protein CASSPFELAGKETQYF. Variable domain in full (rest from reference TRBV18 and TRBJ2-5): NAGVMQNPRHLVRRRGQEARLRCSPMKGHSHVYWYRQLPEEGLKFMVYLQKENIIDESGMPKERFSAEFPKEGPSILRIQQVVRGDSAAYFCASSPFELAGKETQYFGPGTRLLVL.

The rearrangement uses TRBV5-4 and TRBJ2-5, with D maybe TRBD2 (6 bases). V dropped 0 bases and J dropped 9 bases, with 15 bases sitting between them. The CDR3 totals 14 residues. Germline CDR1 is SGHNT and CDR2 is YYREEE (reference sequence). The DNA of the CDR3 is TGTGCCAGCAGCTTGGGGGGGGATAAGAGCCCCCAGTACTTC. It yields the protein CASSLGGDKSPQYF.

The chain combines TRBV11-2 with TRBJ2-5; 10 nucleotides line up with TRBD1. With 5 bases clipped from V and 5 bases from J, the junction kept 5 bases outside the gene matches. Per the germline V gene, CDR1 is SGHAT and CDR2 is FQNNGV. The length of the CDR3 is 14 residues. In DNA, the CDR3 is TGTGCCAGCAGCCCGGGACAGGGGCGCGAGACCCAGTACTTC. Encoded protein: CASSPGQGRETQYF.

J is TRBJ2-5 and V is TRBV29-1, with 9 bases identical to TRBD2. With 7 bases clipped from V and 4 bases from J, the junction kept 10 bases outside the gene matches. The CDR3 consists of 14 residues. Germline CDR1 SQVTM, CDR2 ANQGSEA. CDR3 bases: TGCAGCGGAGGGTGGGGGCGGGAGGGAGAGACCCAGTACTTC. Its translation: CSGGWGREGETQYF.